This TCR beta chain was recovered during a study of breast tumors, draining lymph nodes, adjacent tissues. The CDR3 runs 12 residues. The V end lost 4 bases, the J end lost 4 bases, and 9 bases lay between the germline ends. Germline loops: CDR1 SQVTM, CDR2 ANQGSEA. This clonotype came up many times. Using its own MiXCR run on the multiplex PCR reads, TCRdb lists one record per CDR3 protein. The data show 270,000 or so distinct CDR3 sequences, under 35% seen once. The lymph nodes were axillary draining lymph nodes from breast cancer patients. The gene calls are TRBV29-1 and TRBJ2-3, with D possibly called TRBD1 or TRBD2 (5 bases each). This receptor was taken from a female donor with breast cancer. Some clones in this sample may be carry-over from other donors' samples. Sequencing was performed on axillary lymph node tissue. CDR3 sequence reads: CSVGLQADTQYF. CDR3 DNA: TGCAGCGTTGGACTACAGGCAGATACGCAGTATTTT.